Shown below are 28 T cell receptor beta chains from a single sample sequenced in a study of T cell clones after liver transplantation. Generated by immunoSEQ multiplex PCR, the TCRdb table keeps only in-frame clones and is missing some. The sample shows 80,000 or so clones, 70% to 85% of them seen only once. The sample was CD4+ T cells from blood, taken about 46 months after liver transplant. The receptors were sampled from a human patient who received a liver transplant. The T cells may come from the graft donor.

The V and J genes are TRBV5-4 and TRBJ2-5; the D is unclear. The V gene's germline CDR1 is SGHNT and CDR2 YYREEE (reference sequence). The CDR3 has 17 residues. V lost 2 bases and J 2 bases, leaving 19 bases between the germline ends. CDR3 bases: TGTGCCAGCAGCTTCGCACCGACTGGCGGAAATCAAGAGACCCAGTACTTC. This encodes CASSFAPTGGNQETQYF. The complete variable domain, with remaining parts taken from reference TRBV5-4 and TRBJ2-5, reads ETGVTQSPTHLIKTRGQQVTLRCSSQSGHNTVSWYQQALGQGPQFIFQYYREEENGRGNFPPRFSGLQFPNYSSELNVNALELDDSALYLCASSFAPTGGNQETQYFGPGTRLLVL.

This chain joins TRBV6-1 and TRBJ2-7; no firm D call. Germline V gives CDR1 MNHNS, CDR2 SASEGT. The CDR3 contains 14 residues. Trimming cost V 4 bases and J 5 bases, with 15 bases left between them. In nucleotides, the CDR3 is TGTGCCAGCAGTGCCCTACTGGTGGGGAACGAGCAGTACTTC. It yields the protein CASSALLVGNEQYF.

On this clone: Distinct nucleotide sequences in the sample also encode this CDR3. The CDR3 is CASSLTSGRGNEQFF. For the CDR3, the DNA is TGCGCCAGCAGCTTGACTAGCGGGAGAGGGAATGAGCAGTTCTTC. V and J are TRBV5-1 and TRBJ2-1; TRBD2 matches at 11 bases. The germline V gene encodes CDR1 SGHRS and CDR2 YFSETQ. The junction had 4 bases not matched to a gene; V was cut back by 1 base and J by 7 bases. This CDR3 region has 15 residues.

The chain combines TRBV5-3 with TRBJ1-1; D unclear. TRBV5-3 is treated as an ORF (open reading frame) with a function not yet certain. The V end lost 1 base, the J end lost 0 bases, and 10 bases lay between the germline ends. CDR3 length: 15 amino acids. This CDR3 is CARSLRVTLNTEAFF. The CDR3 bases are TGTGCCAGAAGCTTGCGTGTGACATTGAACACTGAAGCTTTCTTT.

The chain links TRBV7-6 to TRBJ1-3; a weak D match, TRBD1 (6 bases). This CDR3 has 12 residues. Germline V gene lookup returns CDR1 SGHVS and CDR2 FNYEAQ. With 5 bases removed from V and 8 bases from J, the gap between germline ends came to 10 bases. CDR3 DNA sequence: TGTGCCAGCAGCCTACAGGGAGACACCATATATTTT. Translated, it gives CASSLQGDTIYF.

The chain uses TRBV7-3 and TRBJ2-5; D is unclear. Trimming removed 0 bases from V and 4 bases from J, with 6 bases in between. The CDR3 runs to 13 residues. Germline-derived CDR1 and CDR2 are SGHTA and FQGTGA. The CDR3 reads CASSLTKAETQYF. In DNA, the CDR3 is TGTGCCAGCAGCTTAACGAAGGCAGAGACCCAGTACTTC.

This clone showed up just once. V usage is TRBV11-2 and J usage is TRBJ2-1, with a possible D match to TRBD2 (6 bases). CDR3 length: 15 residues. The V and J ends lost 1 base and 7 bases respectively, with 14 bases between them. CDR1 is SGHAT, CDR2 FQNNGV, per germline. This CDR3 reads CASSLAPGLGNEQFF. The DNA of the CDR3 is TGTGCCAGCAGCTTAGCCCCGGGACTGGGAAATGAGCAGTTCTTC.

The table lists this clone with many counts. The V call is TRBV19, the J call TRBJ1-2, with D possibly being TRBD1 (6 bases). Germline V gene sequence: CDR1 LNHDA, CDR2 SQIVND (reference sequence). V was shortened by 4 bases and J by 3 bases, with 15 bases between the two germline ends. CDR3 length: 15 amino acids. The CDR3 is CASSTQTTGYYGYTF. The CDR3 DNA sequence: TGTGCCAGTAGTACCCAAACTACAGGGTACTATGGCTACACCTTC.

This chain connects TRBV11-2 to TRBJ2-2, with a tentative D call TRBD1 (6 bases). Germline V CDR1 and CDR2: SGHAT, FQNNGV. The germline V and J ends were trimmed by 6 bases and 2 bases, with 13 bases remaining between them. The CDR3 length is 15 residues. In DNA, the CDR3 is TGTGCCAGCAGGCGGAACAGGGCTAACACCGGGGAGCTGTTTTTT. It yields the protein CASRRNRANTGELFF. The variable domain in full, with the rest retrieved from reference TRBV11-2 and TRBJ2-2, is EAGVAQSPRYKIIEKRQSVAFWCNPISGHATLYWYQQILGQGPKLLIQFQNNGVVDDSQLPKDRFSAERLKGVDSTLKIQPAKLEDSAVYLCASRRNRANTGELFFGEGSRLTVL.

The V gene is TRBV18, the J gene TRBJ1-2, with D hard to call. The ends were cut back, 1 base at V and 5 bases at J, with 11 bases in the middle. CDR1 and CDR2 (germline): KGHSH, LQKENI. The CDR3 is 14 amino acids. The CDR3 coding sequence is TGTGCCAGCTCACCACGTGCAGAACTTTATGGCTACACCTTC. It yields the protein CASSPRAELYGYTF. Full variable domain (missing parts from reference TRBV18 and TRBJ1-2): NAGVMQNPRHLVRRRGQEARLRCSPMKGHSHVYWYRQLPEEGLKFMVYLQKENIIDESGMPKERFSAEFPKEGPSILRIQQVVRGDSAAYFCASSPRAELYGYTFGSGTRLTVV.

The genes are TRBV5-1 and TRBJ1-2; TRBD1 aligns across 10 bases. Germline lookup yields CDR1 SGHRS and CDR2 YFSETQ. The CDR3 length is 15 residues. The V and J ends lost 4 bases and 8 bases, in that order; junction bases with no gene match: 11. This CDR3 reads CASSPNTGTGAGYTF. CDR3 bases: TGCGCCAGCAGCCCTAACACCGGGACAGGGGCCGGCTACACCTTC.

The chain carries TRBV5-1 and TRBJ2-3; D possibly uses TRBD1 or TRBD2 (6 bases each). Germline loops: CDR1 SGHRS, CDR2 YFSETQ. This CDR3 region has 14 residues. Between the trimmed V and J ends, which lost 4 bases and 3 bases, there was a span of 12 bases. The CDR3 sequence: CASSAGQGTDTQYF. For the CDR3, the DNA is TGCGCCAGCAGCGCGGGACAAGGAACAGATACGCAGTATTTT.

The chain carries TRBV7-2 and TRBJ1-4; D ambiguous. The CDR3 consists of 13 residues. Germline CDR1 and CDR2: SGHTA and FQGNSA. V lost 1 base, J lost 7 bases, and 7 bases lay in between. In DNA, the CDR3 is TGTGCCAGCAGCTTAGAGGACGGTGAAAAACTGTTTTTT. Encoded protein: CASSLEDGEKLFF.

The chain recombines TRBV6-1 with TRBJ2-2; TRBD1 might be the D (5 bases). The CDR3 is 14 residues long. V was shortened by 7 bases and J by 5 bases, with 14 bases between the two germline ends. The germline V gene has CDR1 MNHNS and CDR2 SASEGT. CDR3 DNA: TGTGCCAGCACAAGGTCAGGGAATACCGGGGAGCTGTTTTTT. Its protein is CASTRSGNTGELFF.

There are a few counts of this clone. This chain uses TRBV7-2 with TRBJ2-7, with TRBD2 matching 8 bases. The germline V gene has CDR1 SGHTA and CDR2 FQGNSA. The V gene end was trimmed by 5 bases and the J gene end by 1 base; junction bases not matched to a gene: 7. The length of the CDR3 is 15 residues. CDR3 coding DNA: TGTGCCAGCAGCCCCGGGGGGGGCGGATCCTACGAGCAGTACTTC. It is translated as CASSPGGGGSYEQYF. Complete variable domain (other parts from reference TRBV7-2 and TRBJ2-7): GAGVSQSPSNKVTEKGKDVELRCDPISGHTALYWYRQSLGQGLEFLIYFQGNSAPDKSGLPSDRFSAERTGGSVSTLTIQRTQQEDSAVYLCASSPGGGGSYEQYFGPGTRLTVT.

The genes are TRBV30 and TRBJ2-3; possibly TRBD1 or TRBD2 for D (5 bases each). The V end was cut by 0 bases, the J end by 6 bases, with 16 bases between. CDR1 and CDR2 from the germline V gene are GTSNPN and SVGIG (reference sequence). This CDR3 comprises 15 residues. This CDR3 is CAWSVGAGVMDTQYF. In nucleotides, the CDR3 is TGTGCCTGGAGTGTCGGGGCGGGTGTGATGGATACGCAGTATTTT. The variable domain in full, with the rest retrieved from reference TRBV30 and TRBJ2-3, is SQTIHQWPATLVQPVGSPLSLECTVEGTSNPNLYWYRQAAGRGLQLLFYSVGIGQISSEVPQNLSASRPQDRQFILSSKKLLLSDSGFYLCAWSVGAGVMDTQYFGPGTRLTVL.

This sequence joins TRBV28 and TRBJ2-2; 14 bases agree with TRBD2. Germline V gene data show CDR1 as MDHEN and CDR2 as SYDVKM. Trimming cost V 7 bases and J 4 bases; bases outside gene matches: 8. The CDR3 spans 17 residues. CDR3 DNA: TGTGCCAGCACCCTAGGGGGACTAGCGGGAGTCACCGGGGAGCTGTTTTTT. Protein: CASTLGGLAGVTGELFF.

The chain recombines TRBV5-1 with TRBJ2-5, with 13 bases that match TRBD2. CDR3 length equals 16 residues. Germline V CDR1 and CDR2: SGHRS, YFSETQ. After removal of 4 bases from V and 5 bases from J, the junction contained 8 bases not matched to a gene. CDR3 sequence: CASSELAGGPEETQYF. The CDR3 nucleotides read TGCGCCAGCAGCGAACTAGCGGGAGGGCCGGAGGAGACCCAGTACTTC.

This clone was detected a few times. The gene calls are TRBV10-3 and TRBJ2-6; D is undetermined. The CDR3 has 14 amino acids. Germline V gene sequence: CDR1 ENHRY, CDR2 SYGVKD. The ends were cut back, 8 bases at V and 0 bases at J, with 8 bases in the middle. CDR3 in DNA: TGTGCCATCCGCGACGCCTCTGGGGCCAACGTCCTGACTTTC. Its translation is CAIRDASGANVLTF.

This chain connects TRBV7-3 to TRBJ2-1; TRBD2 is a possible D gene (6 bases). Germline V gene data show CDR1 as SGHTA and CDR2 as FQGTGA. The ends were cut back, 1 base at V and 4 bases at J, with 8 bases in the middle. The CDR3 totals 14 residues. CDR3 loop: CASSLSGAYNEQFF. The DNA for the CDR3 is TGTGCCAGCAGCTTAAGCGGGGCGTACAATGAGCAGTTCTTC. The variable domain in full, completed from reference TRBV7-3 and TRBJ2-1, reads GAGVSQTPSNKVTEKGKYVELRCDPISGHTALYWYRQSLGQGPEFLIYFQGTGAADDSGLPNDRFFAVRPEGSVSTLKIQRTERGDSAVYLCASSLSGAYNEQFFGPGTRLTVL.

CDR3 in DNA: TGTGCCAGCAGCCCTCCGGGACGGACTAATGAAAAACTGTTTTTT. It is translated as CASSPPGRTNEKLFF. This sequence joins TRBV5-4 and TRBJ1-4, with D tentatively TRBD1 (5 bases). This CDR3 region has 15 residues. CDR1 is SGHNT and CDR2 is YYREEE in the germline V gene (reference sequence). V lost 4 bases, J lost 2 bases, and 12 bases lay in between.

CDR3 sequence reads: CASSFGTSTGELFF. CDR3 bases: TGCGCCAGCAGCTTCGGGACCTCCACCGGGGAGCTGTTTTTT. The V gene is TRBV5-1, the J gene TRBJ2-2; D could derive from TRBD1 or TRBD2 (5 bases each). V was trimmed by 2 bases and J by 4 bases, leaving 9 bases between them. Looked up from germline, CDR1 is SGHRS and CDR2 is YFSETQ. CDR3 length equals 14 residues.

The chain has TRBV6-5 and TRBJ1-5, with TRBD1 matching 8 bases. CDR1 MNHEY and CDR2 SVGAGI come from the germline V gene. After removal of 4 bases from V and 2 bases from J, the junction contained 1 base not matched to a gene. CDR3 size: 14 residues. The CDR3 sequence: CASSSTGGNQPQHF. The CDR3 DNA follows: TGTGCCAGCAGTTCGACAGGGGGCAATCAGCCCCAGCATTTT.

CDR3 in amino acids: CASSLFRNQPQHF. The DNA for the CDR3 is TGTGCCAGCAGTTTATTCCGCAATCAGCCCCAGCATTTT. The rearrangement uses TRBV27 and TRBJ1-5; D is unresolved. The CDR3 length is 13 residues. Germline V gene lookup returns CDR1 MNHEY and CDR2 SMNVEV (reference sequence). V was shortened by 1 base and J by 2 bases, with 3 bases between the two germline ends.

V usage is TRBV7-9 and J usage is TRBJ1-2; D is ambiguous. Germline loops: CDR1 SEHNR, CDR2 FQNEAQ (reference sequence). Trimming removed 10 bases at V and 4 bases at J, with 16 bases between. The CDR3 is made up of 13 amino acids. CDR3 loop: CATHGRRTYGYTF. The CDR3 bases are TGTGCCACCCACGGGAGAAGGACCTATGGCTACACCTTC.

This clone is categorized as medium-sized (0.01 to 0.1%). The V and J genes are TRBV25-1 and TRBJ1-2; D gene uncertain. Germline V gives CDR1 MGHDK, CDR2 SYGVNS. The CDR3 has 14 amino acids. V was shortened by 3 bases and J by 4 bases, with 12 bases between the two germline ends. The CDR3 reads CASSDLTSLYGYTF. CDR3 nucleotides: TGTGCCAGCAGTGATTTGACAAGTCTCTATGGCTACACCTTC.

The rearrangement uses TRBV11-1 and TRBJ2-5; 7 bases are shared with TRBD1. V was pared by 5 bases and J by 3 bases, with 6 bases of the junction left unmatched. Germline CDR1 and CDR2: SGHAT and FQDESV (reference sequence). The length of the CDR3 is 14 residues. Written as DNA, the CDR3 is TGTGCCAGCAGCCTTCGACAGGGTGAAGAGACCCAGTACTTC. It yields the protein CASSLRQGEETQYF.

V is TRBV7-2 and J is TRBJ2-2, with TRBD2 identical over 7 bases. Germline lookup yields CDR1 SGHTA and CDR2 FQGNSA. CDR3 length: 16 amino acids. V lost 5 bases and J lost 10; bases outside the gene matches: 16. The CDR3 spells CASSRNSGLTPAELFF. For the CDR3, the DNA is TGTGCCAGCAGCCGAAATAGCGGGTTAACCCCCGCGGAGCTGTTTTTT.